A selection of T cell receptor beta chains follows, all from one sample in a study of T cell repertoires in cytomegalovirus infection. Via MiXCR, TCRdb re-called the reads, giving one row per CDR3 protein. The sample records under 850,000 distinct CDR3 sequences, approximately 33% being singletons. Antigen specificity for these receptors is unknown. The sequencing used cultured PBMCs, collected from culture after CMV antigen stimulation. Receptors were obtained from a human donor in good health (CMV status not recorded). Some clones in this sample may be carry-over from other donors' samples. The CDR3 runs from the conserved cysteine through the conserved F or W. The D gene is left open where the match is weak. The listing skips clone size in some rows; elsewhere it reads once, few, many or a size class.

TRBV7-2	-	TRBJ2-1	-	TGTGCCAGCAGCTTAGTAGTTTGGGGGATCAAGCCTTACAATGAGCAGTTCTTC	CASSLVVWGIKPYNEQFF
TRBV7-2	-	TRBJ1-2	-	TGTGCCAGCAGCTTATCGCTGGGGGGAGGCTACACCTTC	CASSLSLGGGYTF
TRBV20-1	-	TRBJ2-1	-	TGCAGTGCCCCCAATAGCGCCGGATTTTCCGATGAGCAGTTCTTC	CSAPNSAGFSDEQFF
TRBV20-1	-	TRBJ1-5	few	TGCAGTGCTAGAGACAGTTTCAATAGCAATCAGCCCCAGCATTTT	CSARDSFNSNQPQHF
TRBV20-1	-	TRBJ2-1	few	TGCAGTGGGGTTACTTACAATGAGCAGTTCTTC	CSGVTYNEQFF
TRBV24-1	-	TRBJ2-2	-	TGTGCCACCAGTGACACTGACAGGTCCGGGGAGCTGTTTTTT	CATSDTDRSGELFF
TRBV4-3	TRBD2	TRBJ2-1	few	TGCGCCAGCAGCCAAGGGACTAGCACCTACAATGAGCAGTTCTTC	CASSQGTSTYNEQFF
TRBV7-2	TRBD1	TRBJ1-3	many	TGTGCCAGCAGCTTCCCAGGACAGGGCGCGGAAAACACCATATATTTT	CASSFPGQGAENTIYF
TRBV7-7	TRBD2	TRBJ2-1	-	TGTGCCAGCAGTATTAGCGGGGTCGAGGATGAGCAGTTCTTC	CASSISGVEDEQFF
TRBV7-9	-	TRBJ1-1	few	TGTGCCCTCTCCGGCCTGAACACTGAAGCTTTCTTT	CALSGLNTEAFF
TRBV6-2/TRBV6-3	-	TRBJ1-1	-	TGTGCCAGCGCTTGGGGGATTTGGAACACTGAAGCTTTCTTT	CASAWGIWNTEAFF
TRBV7-9	TRBD1	TRBJ2-6	-	TGTGCCAGCAGTCGTCCGGGACAGGGTGTTTCTGGGGCCAACGTCCTGACTTTC	CASSRPGQGVSGANVLTF
TRBV7-2	-	TRBJ2-3	many	TGTGCCAGCAGCTTAGTAGGTTGGGGGACTAGCACAGATACGCAGTATTTT	CASSLVGWGTSTDTQYF
TRBV5-4	TRBD2	TRBJ2-1	-	TGTGCCAGCAGCCTGACGGGGGGTTCGGGCAATGAGCAGTTCTTC	CASSLTGGSGNEQFF
TRBV12-3/TRBV12-4	-	TRBJ2-1	-	TGTGCCAGCAGTCCCCCGGGACACCGCTACAATGAGCAGTTCTTC	CASSPPGHRYNEQFF
TRBV5-4	-	TRBJ1-4	few	TGTGCCAGCAGCTCATCAGGCGACGCAACTAATGAAAAACTGTTTTTT	CASSSSGDATNEKLFF
TRBV6-6	-	TRBJ2-3	-	TGTGCCAGCAGTTACTCGAGCCCCGCTCCGGGAGATACGCAGTATTTT	CASSYSSPAPGDTQYF
TRBV7-9	-	TRBJ2-7	few	TGTGCCAGCAGCTCTGGCGGAGGGACAAGCCCGTACGAGCAGTACTTC	CASSSGGGTSPYEQYF
TRBV6-2/TRBV6-3	TRBD1	TRBJ2-7	-	TGTGCCAGCAGTTCCTACCGGGACAGAAAGGGCCACGAGCAGTACTTC	CASSSYRDRKGHEQYF
TRBV2	-	TRBJ1-2	-	TGTGCCAGCAGTGAGACCTTGGACAGCTTCTATGGCTACACCTTC	CASSETLDSFYGYTF
TRBV20-1	TRBD2	TRBJ2-1	few	TGCAGTGCTAGAGCCGGGGAATGGGCCGGGACTAGCGGGGGGCGCTATGAGCAGTTCTTC	CSARAGEWAGTSGGRYEQFF
TRBV4-1	-	TRBJ2-7	-	TGCGCCAGCAGCCAAGATTACCGGCAGTGGGCCGACGAGCAGTACTTC	CASSQDYRQWADEQYF
TRBV6-6	-	TRBJ2-3	-	TGTGCCAGCAGTTACTCGCGCGGGGGCCGCGGCACAGATACGCAGTATTTT	CASSYSRGGRGTDTQYF
TRBV19	TRBD1	TRBJ1-2	few	TGTGCCAGTAGCCGCCAGGGACAGGGGTATGGCTACACCTTC	CASSRQGQGYGYTF
TRBV7-8	-	TRBJ2-7	many	TGTGCCAGCAACCCAGGGGGGGACTATTACGAGCAGTACTTC	CASNPGGDYYEQYF
TRBV11-2	-	TRBJ1-6	few	TGTGCCAGCAGCTTAGCCACAGGGACAAAATATAATTCACCCCTCCACTTT	CASSLATGTKYNSPLHF
TRBV7-2	-	TRBJ2-1	many	TGTGCCAGCAGCCGGAGGCCTAGTCTGGACGAGCAGTTCTTC	CASSRRPSLDEQFF
TRBV10-3	TRBD2	TRBJ2-3	-	TGTGCCTCAAGACTAGCGGGCACGTCAGATACGCAGTATTTT	CASRLAGTSDTQYF
TRBV12-3/TRBV12-4	TRBD1	TRBJ1-3	-	TGTGCCAGCAGGGCCAGGGGGCTGGTAAACACCATATATTTT	CASRARGLVNTIYF
TRBV6-7	-	TRBJ1-4	-	TGTGCCAGCAGTGGAAACCGGCGTAATGAAAAACTGTTTTTT	CASSGNRRNEKLFF
TRBV6-1	TRBD1	TRBJ1-5	few	TGTGCCAGCAGTGAAGCGACAGGGGTGGTATCTCGGCCCCAGCATTTT	CASSEATGVVSRPQHF
TRBV7-8	TRBD1	TRBJ1-1	many	TGTGCCAGCAGCTTAGAAGGACAGGGGCCGATTGAAGCTTTCTTT	CASSLEGQGPIEAFF
TRBV7-2	TRBD1	TRBJ1-2	many	TGTGCCAGCAGCGCTCGACAGGGGCAATATGGCTACACCTTC	CASSARQGQYGYTF
TRBV6-1	-	TRBJ1-6	-	TGTGCCAGCAGTGCGGAACAGCTAAATAATTCACCCCTCCACTTT	CASSAEQLNNSPLHF
TRBV11-2	-	TRBJ2-3	few	TGTGCCAGCAGCCCACCCGTGGTAGCGACAGATACGCAGTATTTT	CASSPPVVATDTQYF
TRBV6-2/TRBV6-3	-	TRBJ2-7	few	TGTGCCAGCAGTTATCGATCCGGGAACGAGCAGTACTTC	CASSYRSGNEQYF
TRBV6-1	TRBD1	TRBJ2-3	-	TGTGCCAGCACCGGGACAGGGCCTAGCACAGATACGCAGTATTTT	CASTGTGPSTDTQYF
TRBV20-1	TRBD1	TRBJ2-5	few	TGCAGTGCTAGTTGGGACAGGGAGCCTCAAGAGACCCAGTACTTC	CSASWDREPQETQYF
TRBV29-1	-	TRBJ2-1	once	TGCAGCGTTGAGGGGCAGGGTTCGTTCTTC	CSVEGQGSFF
TRBV7-6	TRBD1	TRBJ2-5	-	TGTGCCAGCACCCCCCGAGCCCCGGGACAGACAGGGTCCCAGTACTTC	CASTPRAPGQTGSQYF
TRBV6-2/TRBV6-3	-	TRBJ2-1	-	TGTGCCAGCAGTTACCACAGGTTAGCGGTCTACTCTAGAAGCTCCTACAATGAGCAGTTCTTC	CASSYHRLAVYSRSSYNEQFF
TRBV7-6	-	TRBJ1-3	-	TGTGCCAGCAGCGCGATTCCCGGGACTGGAAACACCATATATTTT	CASSAIPGTGNTIYF
TRBV12-3/TRBV12-4	-	TRBJ1-5	-	TGTGCCAGCAGTTCCACCAGGAGGGATCAGCCCCAGCATTTT	CASSSTRRDQPQHF
TRBV27	-	TRBJ1-5	-	TGTGCCAGCAGCACCCACCAATCGACAGGACGTTCTTTTCAGCCCCAGCATTTT	CASSTHQSTGRSFQPQHF
TRBV6-5	-	TRBJ2-3	-	TGTGCCAGCAGTTACTCCGGGAGAAGCACAGATACGCAGTATTTT	CASSYSGRSTDTQYF
TRBV12-3/TRBV12-4	TRBD1	TRBJ2-7	-	TGTGCCAGCAGCCGGGGGACAGGGCTTAGGTACGAGCAGTACTTC	CASSRGTGLRYEQYF